Shown below are 26 T cell receptor beta chains from a single sample sequenced in a study of blood T cell repertoires in COVID-19. Repertoires were generated with immunoSEQ multiplex PCR, while TCRdb's copy carries only in-frame clones and drops some. The sample carries fewer than 350,000 clones, approximately 90% recorded once. Sequencing was done on a sample of PBMCs or T cells enriched from blood (not recorded which). Receptor source: a man aged 35 to 55 who had been exposed to COVID-19.

CDR3 bases: TGTGCCAGCAGTTACGAGAACGGACTAGTGGGTGATGAGCAGTTCTTC. Its translation: CASSYENGLVGDEQFF. J is TRBJ2-1 and V is TRBV6-2 or TRBV6-3; 7 bases fit TRBD2. V shed 2 bases, J shed 8 bases, and the junction held 12 bases outside the gene matches. Germline V gives CDR1 MNHEY, CDR2 SVGEGT. The CDR3 length is 16 residues.

The rearrangement joins TRBV29-1 to TRBJ1-1; TRBD1 aligns across 9 bases. Trimming cost V 7 bases and J 5 bases; bases outside gene matches: 5. The CDR3 extends over 12 amino acids. Germline V gene sequence: CDR1 SQVTM, CDR2 ANQGSEA. CDR3 sequence: CSAGQGKTEAFF. In DNA, the CDR3 is TGCAGCGCAGGACAGGGGAAGACTGAAGCTTTCTTT.

CDR3 DNA: TGCGCCAGCAGCTCTGTACAGGGGGCAGGTGAAAAACTGTTTTTT. It is translated as CASSSVQGAGEKLFF. The V call is TRBV5-1, the J call TRBJ1-4; 9 bases line up with TRBD1. J gave up 7 bases and V 3 bases, and 7 bases lay outside the gene matches. The length of the CDR3 is 15 residues. Germline V gives CDR1 SGHRS, CDR2 YFSETQ.

This chain links TRBV5-1 with TRBJ1-1; D perhaps matches TRBD1 (6 bases). The CDR3 contains 17 residues. Germline values: CDR1 SGHRS, CDR2 YFSETQ. Trimming left V 3 bases short and J 0 bases short, with 18 bases between. This CDR3 reads CASSYPGEARMNTEAFF. The CDR3 DNA follows: TGCGCCAGCAGCTATCCAGGGGAAGCGAGAATGAACACTGAAGCTTTCTTT.

This rearrangement joins TRBV9 to TRBJ1-5; D call uncertain. The CDR3 covers 16 residues. In germline, CDR1 is SGDLS, CDR2 YYNGEE. Between the trimmed V and J ends, which lost 0 bases and 0 bases, there was a span of 10 bases. CDR3 nucleotides: TGTGCCAGCAGCGTAGCTAGACTAGATAGCAATCAGCCCCAGCATTTT. Its protein product is CASSVARLDSNQPQHF.

The V gene is TRBV15, the J gene TRBJ2-2; D possibly corresponds to TRBD1 (5 bases). The CDR3 runs to 18 residues. The V and J ends lost 0 bases and 0 bases respectively, with 14 bases between them. CDR1 and CDR2 from the germline V gene are LNHNV and YYDKDF (reference sequence). CDR3: CATSRDLGQGTNTGELFF. The CDR3 DNA is TGTGCCACCAGCAGAGATCTCGGGCAGGGAACGAACACCGGGGAGCTGTTTTTT.

The rearrangement joins TRBV5-4 to TRBJ2-1; 14 bases match TRBD2. Germline V gene sequence: CDR1 SGHNT, CDR2 YYREEE (reference sequence). With V trimmed by 4 bases and J by 9 bases, 6 bases remained unmatched. CDR3 length equals 15 residues. CDR3 DNA sequence: TGTGCCAGCAGCCAGGGACTAGCGGGAGCGTCTGAGCAGTTCTTC. This encodes CASSQGLAGASEQFF.

This chain uses TRBV11-2 with TRBJ2-3; D remains ambiguous. CDR3 size: 13 residues. Trimming took 5 bases from V and 6 from J, leaving 12 bases between them. Germline V CDR1 and CDR2: SGHAT, FQNNGV. The CDR3 region has the DNA TGTGCCAGCAGCAGAGGCTTGGCGGATACGCAGTATTTT. Translation gives CASSRGLADTQYF.

This clone was picked up a small number of times. The chain couples TRBV11-2 to TRBJ2-7; the match to TRBD2 covers 10 bases. Germline CDR1 reads SGHAT; CDR2 reads FQNNGV. Germline trimming cut 6 bases from V and 2 bases from J; bases unmatched to any gene: 10. This CDR3 region has 16 residues. CDR3 sequence reads: CASRGLAERITYEQYF. Here the CDR3 DNA reads TGTGCCAGCAGAGGACTAGCGGAGCGGATCACCTACGAGCAGTACTTC.

This chain connects TRBV19 to TRBJ2-7; TRBD1 aligns across 7 bases. CDR3 length: 15 amino acids. V lost 2 bases, J lost 5 bases, and 9 bases stayed unmatched. The germline gives CDR1 LNHDA, CDR2 SQIVND (reference sequence). The CDR3 nucleotides read TGTGCCAGTAGTATAAGTTACAGGGGTCTCGACGAGCAGTACTTC. Translation: CASSISYRGLDEQYF.

This chain links TRBV29-1 with TRBJ1-1; no definite D call. CDR3 length: 13 amino acids. V was clipped by 5 bases and J by 1 base, with 11 bases between them. The germline gives CDR1 SQVTM, CDR2 ANQGSEA. In DNA form, the CDR3 reads TGCAGCGTTCCTAGGACTGGGAACACTGAAGCTTTCTTT. Amino acids: CSVPRTGNTEAFF.

The chain employs TRBV7-5 and TRBJ1-5; the table calls TRBD1, which could not be checked here. TRBV7-5 counts as a pseudogene. The CDR3 covers 17 residues. As DNA, the CDR3 is TGTGTCAGAAGCCGAGAGGACAGACTTGCGAGCAATCAGCCCCAGCATTTT. Encoded protein: CVRSREDRLASNQPQHF.

The table lists this clone with a count of one. The chain has TRBV28 and TRBJ1-5, with TRBD1 as a possible D gene (6 bases). V lost 2 bases to trimming and J lost 4 bases, with 12 bases between them. Germline V gene data show CDR1 as MDHEN and CDR2 as SYDVKM. This CDR3 region has 15 residues. The CDR3 region is CASSLGGRRNQPQHF. The CDR3 nucleotides are TGTGCCAGCAGTTTAGGGGGCCGTAGGAATCAGCCCCAGCATTTT.

V and J are TRBV19 and TRBJ2-7; TRBD2 aligns across 7 bases. The V gene's germline CDR1 is LNHDA and CDR2 SQIVND (reference sequence). The CDR3 is 17 amino acids. J lost 7 bases, V lost 5 bases, and 20 bases had no gene match. CDR3 sequence (DNA): TGTGCCAGTAGTCCCCCCAGGATGAGCGGGATCGGAAGGGAGCAGTACTTC. It translates to CASSPPRMSGIGREQYF. Together with reference TRBV19 and TRBJ2-7, the CDR3 gives the full variable domain: DGGITQSPKYLFRKEGQNVTLSCEQNLNHDAMYWYRQDPGQGLRLIYYSQIVNDFQKGDIAEGYSVSREKKESFPLTVTSAQKNPTAFYLCASSPPRMSGIGREQYFGPGTRLTVT.

The chain is built from TRBV28 and TRBJ1-2; D is perhaps TRBD1 (5 bases). Germline CDR1 is MDHEN and CDR2 is SYDVKM. V lost 2 bases and J lost 3, with 10 bases in between. The CDR3 is made up of 14 amino acids. The CDR3: CASSLGQQDYGYTF. CDR3 coding DNA: TGTGCCAGCAGTTTAGGGCAACAGGACTATGGCTACACCTTC.

The chain joins TRBV11-2 to TRBJ2-7; 8 nucleotides align to TRBD2. Per germline, CDR1 SGHAT and CDR2 FQNNGV. J gave up 3 bases and V 5 bases, and 9 bases lay outside the gene matches. The CDR3 is 15 amino acids. The CDR3 DNA reads as TGTGCCAGCAGCGACTCCAGCGGGAGAGGCTACGAGCAGTACTTC. Translated: CASSDSSGRGYEQYF.

The CDR3 DNA reads TGTGCCAGCATCCAGGGGAACTATGGCTACACCTTC. Protein product: CASIQGNYGYTF. The V and J genes are TRBV2 and TRBJ1-2; D possibly corresponds to TRBD1 (6 bases). The CDR3 is made up of 12 amino acids. V lost 7 bases, J lost 2 bases, and 8 bases lay in between. CDR1 is SNHLY, CDR2 FYNNEI, per germline.

This clone has just a few counts. V usage is TRBV28 and J usage is TRBJ2-1; TRBD1 agrees at 7 bases. Trimming removed 2 bases from V and 10 bases from J; junction bases left unmatched: 8. Germline CDR1 MDHEN, CDR2 SYDVKM. This CDR3 is built from 14 residues. The CDR3 nucleotides read TGTGCCAGCAGTTTAATTGGGAGACAGGGAGAGCAGTTCTTC. Residues: CASSLIGRQGEQFF.

The V call is TRBV15, the J call TRBJ1-3; D remains ambiguous. V was pared by 1 base and J by 3 bases, with 4 bases between. The CDR3 covers 13 residues. CDR1 is LNHNV, CDR2 YYDKDF, per germline (reference sequence). The chain's CDR3 is CATSRANGNTIYF. The CDR3 DNA follows: TGTGCCACCAGCAGAGCAAATGGAAACACCATATATTTT.

This clone came up many times. The chain carries TRBV7-9 and TRBJ1-2; no reliable D call. The CDR3 covers 13 residues. CDR1 is SEHNR, CDR2 FQNEAQ, per germline (reference sequence). Trimming left V 2 bases short and J 6 bases short, with 10 bases between. For the CDR3, the DNA is TGTGCCAGCAGCTTACGCGTTCCAAATGGCTACACCTTC. Translating gives CASSLRVPNGYTF.

J is TRBJ1-5 and V is TRBV7-2, with a tentative D call TRBD1 (5 bases). This CDR3 contains 15 residues. Per germline, CDR1 SGHTA and CDR2 FQGNSA. Trimming took 5 bases from V and 5 from J, leaving 16 bases between them. The CDR3 here is CASSPTADNYQPQHF. In DNA, the CDR3 is TGTGCCAGCAGCCCAACGGCGGACAATTATCAGCCCCAGCATTTT.

The chain employs TRBV2 and TRBJ1-5; 9 bases map to TRBD1. Trimming cost V 3 bases and J 6 bases; bases outside gene matches: 15. CDR1 and CDR2 (germline): SNHLY, FYNNEI. The CDR3 runs to 18 residues. The CDR3 nucleotides are TGTGCCAGCAGTGATTCCGGACAGGGGCGGCGTCTGGGTCAGCCCCAGCATTTT. Its translation is CASSDSGQGRRLGQPQHF.

This sequence joins TRBV19 and TRBJ1-3; tentatively, D is TRBD1 (6 bases). This CDR3 comprises 14 residues. The V end was cut by 5 bases, the J end by 4 bases, with 12 bases between. Germline CDR1 LNHDA, CDR2 SQIVND (reference sequence). The CDR3 nucleotides are TGTGCCAGTAGTTTTGGACAGAGGGGAAACACCATATATTTT. This sequence encodes CASSFGQRGNTIYF.

This chain uses TRBV5-1 with TRBJ1-4; 9 bases are shared with TRBD1. With V trimmed by 3 bases and J by 10 bases, 7 bases remained unmatched. The germline CDR1 and CDR2 sequences are SGHRS and YFSETQ. The CDR3 consists of 14 residues. The CDR3 region has the DNA TGCGCCAGCAGCTCAACAGGGGGCGCGGGAAAACTGTTTTTT. It yields the protein CASSSTGGAGKLFF.

The genes are TRBV10-3 and TRBJ1-1, with 7 bases lining up with TRBD1. The CDR3 length is 13 residues. Germline lookup yields CDR1 ENHRY and CDR2 SYGVKD. Unmatched junction bases numbered 6, after V lost 7 bases and J lost 4 bases. The CDR3 loop reads CAITATGFTEAFF. The CDR3, as DNA: TGTGCCATCACCGCGACAGGGTTCACTGAAGCTTTCTTT.

This clone has a handful of counts. At one end the junction does not follow the germline gene, possibly because of a read error. The rearrangement joins TRBV14 to TRBJ1-1; D perhaps matches TRBD1 (5 bases). CDR1 is SGHDN and CDR2 is FVKESK in the germline V gene. The CDR3 sequence is 15 residues long. The CDR3 DNA reads TGTGCCAGCAGCCACCGGGGCAGCGGGTGGGCTGAGGCTTTCTTT. Translated, it gives CASSHRGSGWAEAFF.